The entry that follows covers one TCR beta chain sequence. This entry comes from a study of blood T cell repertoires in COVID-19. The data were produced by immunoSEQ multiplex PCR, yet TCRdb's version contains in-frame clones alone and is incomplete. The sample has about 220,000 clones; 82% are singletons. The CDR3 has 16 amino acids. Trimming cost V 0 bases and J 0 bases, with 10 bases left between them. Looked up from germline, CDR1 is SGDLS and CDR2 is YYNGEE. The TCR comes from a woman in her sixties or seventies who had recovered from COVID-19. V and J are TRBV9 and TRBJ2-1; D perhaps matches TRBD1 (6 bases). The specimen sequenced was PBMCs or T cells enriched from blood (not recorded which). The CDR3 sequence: CASSVVQGSSYNEQFF. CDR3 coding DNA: TGTGCCAGCAGCGTAGTGCAGGGGAGCTCCTACAATGAGCAGTTCTTC.